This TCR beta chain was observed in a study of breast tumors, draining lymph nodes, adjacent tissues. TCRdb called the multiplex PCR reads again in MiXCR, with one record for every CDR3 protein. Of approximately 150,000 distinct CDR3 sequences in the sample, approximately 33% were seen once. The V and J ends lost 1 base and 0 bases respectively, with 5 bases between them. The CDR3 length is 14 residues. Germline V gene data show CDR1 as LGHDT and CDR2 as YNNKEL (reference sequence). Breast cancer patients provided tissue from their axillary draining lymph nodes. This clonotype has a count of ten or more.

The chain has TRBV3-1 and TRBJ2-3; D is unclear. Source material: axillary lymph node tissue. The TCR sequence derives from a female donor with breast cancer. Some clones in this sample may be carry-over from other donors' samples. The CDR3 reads CASSQVASTDTQYF. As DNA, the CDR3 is TGTGCCAGCAGCCAAGTGGCCAGCACAGATACGCAGTATTTT.